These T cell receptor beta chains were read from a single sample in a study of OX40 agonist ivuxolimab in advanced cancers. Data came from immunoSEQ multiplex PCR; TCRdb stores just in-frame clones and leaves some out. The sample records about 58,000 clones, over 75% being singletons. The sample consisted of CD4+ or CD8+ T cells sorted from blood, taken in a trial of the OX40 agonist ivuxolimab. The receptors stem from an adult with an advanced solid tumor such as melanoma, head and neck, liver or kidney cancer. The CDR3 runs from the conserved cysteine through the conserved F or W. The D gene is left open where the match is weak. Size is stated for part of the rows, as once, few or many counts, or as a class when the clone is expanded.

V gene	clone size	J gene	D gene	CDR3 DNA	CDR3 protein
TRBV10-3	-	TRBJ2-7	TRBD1	TGTGCCATTTCCCCCGGACAGGGGGACGAGCAGTACTTC	CAISPGQGDEQYF
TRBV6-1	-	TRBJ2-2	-	TGTGCCTGCCACTGGACACGGTCGACCGGGGAGCTGTTTTTT	CACHWTRSTGELFF
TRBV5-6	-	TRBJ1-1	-	TGTGCCAGCAGCTTGAGGGTGAGGGACACTGAAGCTTTCTTT	CASSLRVRDTEAFF
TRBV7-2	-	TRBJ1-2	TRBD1	TGTGCCAGCAGCCTGACAGGGGTCGGCTACACCTTC	CASSLTGVGYTF
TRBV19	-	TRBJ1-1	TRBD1	TGTGCCAGTAGGGGACAGGGGGAGTACACTGAAGCTTTCTTT	CASRGQGEYTEAFF
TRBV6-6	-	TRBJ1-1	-	TGTGCCAGCAGTTACTCGGGGGGGCGGAACACTGAAGCTTTCTTT	CASSYSGGRNTEAFF
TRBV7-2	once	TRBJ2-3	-	TGTGCCAGCAGCCCGCCGGCGGATAGCACAGATACGCAGTATTTT	CASSPPADSTDTQYF
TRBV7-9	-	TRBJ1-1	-	TGTGCCAGCAGCTTAATGGGCGGAGGCACTGAAGCTTTCTTT	CASSLMGGGTEAFF
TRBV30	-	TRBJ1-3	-	TGTGCCTGGAATCGCCCGGGACCCTTCGGAAACACCATATATTTT	CAWNRPGPFGNTIYF
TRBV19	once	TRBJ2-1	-	TGTGCCACCACTAGGGGAACCTACAATGAGCAGTTCTTC	CATTRGTYNEQFF
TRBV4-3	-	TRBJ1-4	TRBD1	TGCGCCAGCAGCAGTAACACAGGGGTTCGGGAAAAACTGTTTTTT	CASSSNTGVREKLFF
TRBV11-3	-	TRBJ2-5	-	TGTGCCAGCAGCTTAGGAGGGCGAGAGACCCAGTACTTC	CASSLGGRETQYF
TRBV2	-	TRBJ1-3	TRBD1	TGTGCCAGCAGTGAAGCAAAGGGACAGGGGGACCAACGGGACACCATATATTTT	CASSEAKGQGDQRDTIYF
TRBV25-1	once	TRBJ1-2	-	TGTGCCAGCAGTGAATCTTCTGCCGTACAGTGGGGCTATGGCTACACCTTC	CASSESSAVQWGYGYTF
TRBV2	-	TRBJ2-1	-	TGTGCCAGCCTAGGTCCTAATGAGCAGTTCTTC	CASLGPNEQFF
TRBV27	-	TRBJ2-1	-	TGTGCCAGCAGTACCCGCTACCGGGGTGAGCAGTTCTTC	CASSTRYRGEQFF
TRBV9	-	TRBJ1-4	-	TGTGCCAGCAGCCCCGGGGGGGTGGCTAATGAAAAACTGTTTTTT	CASSPGGVANEKLFF
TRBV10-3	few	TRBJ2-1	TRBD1	TGTGCCATCGGGGACAGCCGGTCTGGGAATGAGCAGTTCTTC	CAIGDSRSGNEQFF
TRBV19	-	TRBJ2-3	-	TGTGCCAGTAGTCGGACTGGCCGCACAGATACGCAGTATTTT	CASSRTGRTDTQYF
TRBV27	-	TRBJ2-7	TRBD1	TGTGCCAGCACTCTTTTCGGGACAGGGCCCTACGAGCAGTACTTC	CASTLFGTGPYEQYF
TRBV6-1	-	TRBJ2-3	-	TGTGCCAGCAGTGAGCCGGGCACAGATACGCAGTATTTT	CASSEPGTDTQYF
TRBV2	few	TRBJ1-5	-	TGTGCCAGCACCTCTCAGGGAAGCAATCAGCCCCAGCATTTT	CASTSQGSNQPQHF
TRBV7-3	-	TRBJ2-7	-	TGTGCCAGCAGCCGAGGGTATGACTACGAGCAGTACTTC	CASSRGYDYEQYF
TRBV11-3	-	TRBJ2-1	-	TGTGCCAGCACTCACACCCACAATGAGCAGTTCTTC	CASTHTHNEQFF
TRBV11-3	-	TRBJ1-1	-	TGTGCCAGCAGCTTAGGCCCTGGCACTGAAGCTTTCTTT	CASSLGPGTEAFF